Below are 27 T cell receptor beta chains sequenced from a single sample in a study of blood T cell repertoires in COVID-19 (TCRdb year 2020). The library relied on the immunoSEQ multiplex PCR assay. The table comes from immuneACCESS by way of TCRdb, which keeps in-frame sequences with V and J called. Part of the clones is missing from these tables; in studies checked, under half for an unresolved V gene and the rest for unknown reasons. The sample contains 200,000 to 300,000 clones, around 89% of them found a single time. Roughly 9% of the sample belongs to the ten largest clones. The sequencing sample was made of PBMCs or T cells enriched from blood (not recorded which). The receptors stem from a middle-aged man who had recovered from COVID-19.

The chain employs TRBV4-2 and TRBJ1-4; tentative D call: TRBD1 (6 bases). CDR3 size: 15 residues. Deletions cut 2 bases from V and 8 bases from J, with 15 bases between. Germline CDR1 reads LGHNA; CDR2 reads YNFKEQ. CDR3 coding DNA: TGTGCCAGCAGCCAACCACGGGACATCGGGGAAAAACTGTTTTTT. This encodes CASSQPRDIGEKLFF.

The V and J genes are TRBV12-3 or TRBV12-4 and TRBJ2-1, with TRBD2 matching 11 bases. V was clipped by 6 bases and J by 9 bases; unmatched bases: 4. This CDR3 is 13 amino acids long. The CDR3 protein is CASRNSGRAEQFF. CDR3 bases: TGTGCCAGCAGAAATAGCGGGAGGGCTGAGCAGTTCTTC.

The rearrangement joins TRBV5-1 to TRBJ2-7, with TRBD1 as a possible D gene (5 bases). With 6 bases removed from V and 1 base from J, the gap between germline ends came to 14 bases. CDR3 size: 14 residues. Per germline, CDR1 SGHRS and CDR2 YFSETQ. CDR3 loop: CASNWVDSSYEQYF. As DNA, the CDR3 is TGCGCCAGCAACTGGGTCGACAGTTCCTACGAGCAGTACTTC.

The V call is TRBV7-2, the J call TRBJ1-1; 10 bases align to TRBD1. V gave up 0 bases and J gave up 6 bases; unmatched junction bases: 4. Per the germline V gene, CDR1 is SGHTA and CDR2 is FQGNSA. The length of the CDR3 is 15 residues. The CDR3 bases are TGTGCCAGCAGCTTAGCGTTGACAGGGGGCCCTGAAGCTTTCTTT. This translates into CASSLALTGGPEAFF.

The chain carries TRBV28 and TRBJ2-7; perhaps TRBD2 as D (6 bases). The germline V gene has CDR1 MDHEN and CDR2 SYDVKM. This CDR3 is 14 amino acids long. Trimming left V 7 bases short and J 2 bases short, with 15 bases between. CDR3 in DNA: TGTGCCAGCATTCGGGACTCGAGGACCTACGAGCAGTACTTC. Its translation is CASIRDSRTYEQYF.

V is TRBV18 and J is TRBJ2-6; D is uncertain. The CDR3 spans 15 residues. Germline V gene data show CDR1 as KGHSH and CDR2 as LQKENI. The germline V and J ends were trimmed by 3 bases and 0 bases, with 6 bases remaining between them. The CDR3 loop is CASSPPRSGANVLTF. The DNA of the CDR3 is TGTGCCAGCTCACCCCCCCGCTCTGGGGCCAACGTCCTGACTTTC.

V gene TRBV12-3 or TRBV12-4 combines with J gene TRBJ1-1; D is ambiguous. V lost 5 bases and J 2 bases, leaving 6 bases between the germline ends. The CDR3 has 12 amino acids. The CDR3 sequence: CASSRTNTEAFF. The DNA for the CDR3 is TGTGCCAGCAGTCGTACAAACACTGAAGCTTTCTTT.

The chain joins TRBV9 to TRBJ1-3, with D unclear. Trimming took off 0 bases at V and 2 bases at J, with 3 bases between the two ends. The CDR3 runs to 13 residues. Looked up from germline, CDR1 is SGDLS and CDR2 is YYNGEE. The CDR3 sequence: CASSVAAGNTIYF. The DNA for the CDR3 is TGTGCCAGCAGCGTAGCCGCTGGAAACACCATATATTTT.

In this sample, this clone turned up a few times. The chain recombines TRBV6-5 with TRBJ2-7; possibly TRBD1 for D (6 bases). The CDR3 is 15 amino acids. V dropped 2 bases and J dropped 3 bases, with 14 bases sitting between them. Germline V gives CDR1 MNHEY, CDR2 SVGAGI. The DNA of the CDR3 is TGTGCCAGCAGTTACAGAGTACAGGGTAGCTACGAGCAGTACTTC. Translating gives CASSYRVQGSYEQYF.

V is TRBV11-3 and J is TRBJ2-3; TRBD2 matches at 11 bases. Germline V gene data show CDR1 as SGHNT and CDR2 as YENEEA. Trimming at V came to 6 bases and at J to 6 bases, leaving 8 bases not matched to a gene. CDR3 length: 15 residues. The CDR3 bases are TGTGCCAGCAGGCTGCTAGCGGGGGGCCGGGATACGCAGTATTTT. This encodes CASRLLAGGRDTQYF.

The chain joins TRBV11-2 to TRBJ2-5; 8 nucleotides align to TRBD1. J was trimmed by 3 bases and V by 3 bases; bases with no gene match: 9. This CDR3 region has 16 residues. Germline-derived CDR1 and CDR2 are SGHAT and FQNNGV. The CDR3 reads CASSFYGTGGEETQYF. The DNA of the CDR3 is TGTGCCAGCAGCTTCTACGGGACAGGAGGGGAAGAGACCCAGTACTTC.

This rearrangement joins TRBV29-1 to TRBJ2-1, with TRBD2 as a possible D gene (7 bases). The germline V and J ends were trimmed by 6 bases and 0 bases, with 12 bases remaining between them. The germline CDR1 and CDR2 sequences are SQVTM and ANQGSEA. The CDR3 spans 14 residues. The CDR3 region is CSVGRGASYNEQFF. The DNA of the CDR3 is TGCAGCGTCGGCCGGGGGGCCTCCTACAATGAGCAGTTCTTC.

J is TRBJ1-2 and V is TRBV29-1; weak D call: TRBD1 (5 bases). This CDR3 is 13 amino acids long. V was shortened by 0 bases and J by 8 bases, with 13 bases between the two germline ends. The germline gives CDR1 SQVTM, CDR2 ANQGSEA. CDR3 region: CSVEEKGARGYTF. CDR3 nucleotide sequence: TGCAGCGTTGAAGAAAAAGGGGCGCGGGGCTACACCTTC.

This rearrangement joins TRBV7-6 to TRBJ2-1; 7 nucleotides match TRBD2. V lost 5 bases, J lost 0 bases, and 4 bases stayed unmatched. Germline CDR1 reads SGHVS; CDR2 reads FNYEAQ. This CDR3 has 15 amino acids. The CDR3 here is CASSTTGGSYNEQFF. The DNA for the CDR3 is TGTGCCAGCAGCACGACGGGAGGCTCCTACAATGAGCAGTTCTTC. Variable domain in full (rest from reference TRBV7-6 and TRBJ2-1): GAGVSQSPRYKVTKRGQDVALRCDPISGHVSLYWYRQALGQGPEFLTYFNYEAQQDKSGLPNDRFSAERPEGSISTLTIQRTEQRDSAMYRCASSTTGGSYNEQFFGPGTRLTVL.

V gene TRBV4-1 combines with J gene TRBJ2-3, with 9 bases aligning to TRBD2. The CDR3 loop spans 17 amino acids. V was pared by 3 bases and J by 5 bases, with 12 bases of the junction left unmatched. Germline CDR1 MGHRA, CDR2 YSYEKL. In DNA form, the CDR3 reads TGCGCCAGCAGCCAGGGTACCATAGCGGGGGCCATAGATACGCAGTATTTT. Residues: CASSQGTIAGAIDTQYF.

CDR3 nucleotide sequence: TGTGCCAGCAGCTTAGCCCTAACCGGGACAGGGGACAATGAGCAGTTCTTC. This gives the protein CASSLALTGTGDNEQFF. The rearrangement joins TRBV7-2 to TRBJ2-1, with 10 bases that match TRBD1. Germline CDR1 and CDR2: SGHTA and FQGNSA. The CDR3 runs to 17 residues. With V trimmed by 0 bases and J by 5 bases, 7 bases remained unmatched.

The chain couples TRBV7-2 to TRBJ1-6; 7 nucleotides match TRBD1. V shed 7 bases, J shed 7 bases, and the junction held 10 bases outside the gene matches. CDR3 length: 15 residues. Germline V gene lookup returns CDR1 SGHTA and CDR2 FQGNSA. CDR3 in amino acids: CASNLQQGRNSPLHF. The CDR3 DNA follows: TGTGCCAGCAACCTACAACAGGGGAGGAATTCACCCCTCCACTTT.

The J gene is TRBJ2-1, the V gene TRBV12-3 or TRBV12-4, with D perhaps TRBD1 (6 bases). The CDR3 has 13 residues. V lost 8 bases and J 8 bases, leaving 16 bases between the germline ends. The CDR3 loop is CASQTGMGHEQFF. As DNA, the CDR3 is TGTGCCAGCCAAACAGGGATGGGGCATGAGCAGTTCTTC.

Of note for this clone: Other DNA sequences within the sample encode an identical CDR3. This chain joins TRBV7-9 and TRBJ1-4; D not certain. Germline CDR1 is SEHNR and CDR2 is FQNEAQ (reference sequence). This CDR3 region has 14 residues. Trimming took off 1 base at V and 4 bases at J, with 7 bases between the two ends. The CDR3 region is CASSLGQDNEKLFF. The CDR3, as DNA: TGTGCCAGCAGCTTAGGGCAGGATAATGAAAAACTGTTTTTT.

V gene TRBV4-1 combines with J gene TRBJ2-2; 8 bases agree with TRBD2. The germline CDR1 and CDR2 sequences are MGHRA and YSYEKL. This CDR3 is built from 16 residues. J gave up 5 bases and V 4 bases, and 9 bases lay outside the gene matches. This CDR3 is CASSLGGALGTGELFF. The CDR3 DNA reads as TGCGCCAGCAGCCTCGGGGGGGCCTTGGGGACCGGGGAGCTGTTTTTT.

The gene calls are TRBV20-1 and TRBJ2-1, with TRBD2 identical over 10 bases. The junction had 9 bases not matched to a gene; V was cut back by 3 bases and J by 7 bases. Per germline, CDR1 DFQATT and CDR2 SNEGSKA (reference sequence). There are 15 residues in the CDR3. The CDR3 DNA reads TGCAGTGCTAGTTCGGGTAGCGGGGGGCTAAATGAGCAGTTCTTC. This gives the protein CSASSGSGGLNEQFF.

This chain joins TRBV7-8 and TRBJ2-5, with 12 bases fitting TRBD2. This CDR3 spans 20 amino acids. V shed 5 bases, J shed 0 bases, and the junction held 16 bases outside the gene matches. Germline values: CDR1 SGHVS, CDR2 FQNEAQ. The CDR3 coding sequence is TGTGCCAGCAGCACCCGGACTAGCGGGGCACCCATACCGTACCAAGAGACCCAGTACTTC. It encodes CASSTRTSGAPIPYQETQYF.

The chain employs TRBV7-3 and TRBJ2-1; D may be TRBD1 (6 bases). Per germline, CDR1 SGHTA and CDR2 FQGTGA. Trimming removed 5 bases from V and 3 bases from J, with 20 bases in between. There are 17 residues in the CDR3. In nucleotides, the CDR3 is TGTGCCAGCAGCCCACCAAAATCCGACAGGTACTACAATGAGCAGTTCTTC. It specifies CASSPPKSDRYYNEQFF.

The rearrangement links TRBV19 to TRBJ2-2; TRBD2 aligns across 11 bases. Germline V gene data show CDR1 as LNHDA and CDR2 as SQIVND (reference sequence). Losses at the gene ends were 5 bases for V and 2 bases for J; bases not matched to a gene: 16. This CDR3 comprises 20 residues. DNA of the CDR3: TGTGCCAGTAGTGCCTCCATGTGGCTAGCGGGAGGCGCTAACACCGGGGAGCTGTTTTTT. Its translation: CASSASMWLAGGANTGELFF.

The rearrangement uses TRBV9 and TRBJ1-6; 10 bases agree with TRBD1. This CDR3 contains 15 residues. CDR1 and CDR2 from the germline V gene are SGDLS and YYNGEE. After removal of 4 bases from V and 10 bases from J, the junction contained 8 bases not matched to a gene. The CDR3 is CASSTTGGSLSPLHF. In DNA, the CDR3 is TGTGCCAGCAGCACGACAGGGGGCTCCTTGTCACCCCTCCACTTT. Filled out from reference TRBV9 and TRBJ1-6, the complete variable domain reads DSGVTQTPKHLITATGQRVTLRCSPRSGDLSVYWYQQSLDQGLQFLIQYYNGEERAKGNILERFSAQQFPDLHSELNLSSLELGDSALYFCASSTTGGSLSPLHFGNGTRLTVT.

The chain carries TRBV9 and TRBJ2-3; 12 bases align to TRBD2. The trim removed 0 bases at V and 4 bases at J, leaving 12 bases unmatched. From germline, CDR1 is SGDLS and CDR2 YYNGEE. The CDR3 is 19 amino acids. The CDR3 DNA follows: TGTGCCAGCAGCGTAGCCCGAGGACTAGCGGGAAGGGGGGCAGATACGCAGTATTTT. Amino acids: CASSVARGLAGRGADTQYF.

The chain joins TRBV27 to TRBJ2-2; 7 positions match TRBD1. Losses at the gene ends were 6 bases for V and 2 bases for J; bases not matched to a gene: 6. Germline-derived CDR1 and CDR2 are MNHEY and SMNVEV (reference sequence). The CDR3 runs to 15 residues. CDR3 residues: CASSTGQRNTGELFF. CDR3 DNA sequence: TGTGCCAGCAGCACGGGACAGAGAAACACCGGGGAGCTGTTTTTT.